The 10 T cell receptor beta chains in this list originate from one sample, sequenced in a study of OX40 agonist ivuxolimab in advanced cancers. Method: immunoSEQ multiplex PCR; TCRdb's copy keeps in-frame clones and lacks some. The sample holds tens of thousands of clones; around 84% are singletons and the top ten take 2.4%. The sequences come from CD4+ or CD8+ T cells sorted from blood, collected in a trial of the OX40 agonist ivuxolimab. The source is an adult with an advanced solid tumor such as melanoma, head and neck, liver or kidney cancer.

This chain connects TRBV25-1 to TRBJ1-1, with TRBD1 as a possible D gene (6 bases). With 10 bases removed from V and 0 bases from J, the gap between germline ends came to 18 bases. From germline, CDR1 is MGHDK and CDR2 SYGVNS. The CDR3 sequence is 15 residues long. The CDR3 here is CANPRGHPLNTEAFF. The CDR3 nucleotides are TGTGCCAACCCCCGGGGGCATCCCTTGAACACTGAAGCTTTCTTT. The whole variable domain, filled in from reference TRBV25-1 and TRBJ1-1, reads EADIYQTPRYLVIGTGKKITLECSQTMGHDKMYWYQQDPGMELHLIHYSYGVNSTEKGDLSSESTVSRIRTEHFPLTLESARPSHTSQYLCANPRGHPLNTEAFFGQGTRLTVV.

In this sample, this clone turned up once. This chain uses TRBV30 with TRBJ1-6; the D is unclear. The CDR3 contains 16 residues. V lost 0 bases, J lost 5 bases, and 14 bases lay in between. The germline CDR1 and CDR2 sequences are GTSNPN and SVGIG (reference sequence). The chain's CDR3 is CAWSVKGRGNNSPLHF. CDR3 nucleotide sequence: TGTGCCTGGAGTGTAAAGGGCCGGGGAAATAATTCACCCCTCCACTTT.

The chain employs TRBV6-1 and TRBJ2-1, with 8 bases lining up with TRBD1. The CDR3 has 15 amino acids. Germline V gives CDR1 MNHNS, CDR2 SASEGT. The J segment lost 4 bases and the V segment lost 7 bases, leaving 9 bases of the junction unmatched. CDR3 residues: CASNRQGNSYNEQFF. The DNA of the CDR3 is TGTGCCAGCAATAGACAGGGGAATTCTTACAATGAGCAGTTCTTC.

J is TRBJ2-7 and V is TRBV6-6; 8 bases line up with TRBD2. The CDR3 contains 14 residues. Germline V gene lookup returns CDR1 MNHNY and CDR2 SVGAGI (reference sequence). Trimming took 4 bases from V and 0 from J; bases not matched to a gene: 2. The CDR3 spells CASSLAGPSYEQYF. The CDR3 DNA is TGTGCCAGCAGTTTAGCGGGGCCCTCCTACGAGCAGTACTTC.

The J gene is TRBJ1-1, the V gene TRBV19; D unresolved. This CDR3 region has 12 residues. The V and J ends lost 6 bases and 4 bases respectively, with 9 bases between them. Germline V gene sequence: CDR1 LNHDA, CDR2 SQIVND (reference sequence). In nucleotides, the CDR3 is TGTGCCAGTAGCGATCGTGGCACTGAAGCTTTCTTT. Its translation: CASSDRGTEAFF.

CDR3 in DNA: TGCGCCAGCAGCCCTATCGGGGGGGGCTATAATTCACCCCTCCACTTT. It encodes CASSPIGGGYNSPLHF. The gene calls are TRBV5-1 and TRBJ1-6, with a tentative D call TRBD1 (5 bases). The length of the CDR3 is 16 residues. V lost 4 bases and J lost 3, with 14 bases in between. Looked up from germline, CDR1 is SGHRS and CDR2 is YFSETQ.

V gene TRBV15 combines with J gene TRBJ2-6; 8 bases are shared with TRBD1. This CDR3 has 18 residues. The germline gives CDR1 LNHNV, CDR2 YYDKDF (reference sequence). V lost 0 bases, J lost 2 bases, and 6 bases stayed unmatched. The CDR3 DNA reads TGTGCCACCAGCAGAGATCGAACAGGGGGAACTGGGGCCAACGTCCTGACTTTC. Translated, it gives CATSRDRTGGTGANVLTF. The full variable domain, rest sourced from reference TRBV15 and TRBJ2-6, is DAMVIQNPRYQVTQFGKPVTLSCSQTLNHNVMYWYQQKSSQAPKLLFHYYDKDFNNEADTPDNFQSRRPNTSFCFLDIRSPGLGDTAMYLCATSRDRTGGTGANVLTFGAGSRLTVL.

The CDR3 spells CASSPEGTRDSEQFF. CDR3 nucleotide sequence: TGTGCCAGCAGCCCGGAGGGGACTAGGGATTCTGAGCAGTTCTTC. V is TRBV11-1 and J is TRBJ2-1; 8 bases align to TRBD2. Germline V gene lookup returns CDR1 SGHAT and CDR2 FQDESV (reference sequence). The CDR3 loop spans 15 amino acids. J lost 9 bases, V lost 5 bases, and 12 bases had no gene match.

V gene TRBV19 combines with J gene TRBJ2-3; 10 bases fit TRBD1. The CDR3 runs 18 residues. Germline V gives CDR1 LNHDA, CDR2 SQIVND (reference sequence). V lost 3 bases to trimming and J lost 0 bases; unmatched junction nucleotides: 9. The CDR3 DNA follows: TGTGCCAGTAGTATCGACAGGGGGCCCATTCCTAGCACAGATACGCAGTATTTT. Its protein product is CASSIDRGPIPSTDTQYF.

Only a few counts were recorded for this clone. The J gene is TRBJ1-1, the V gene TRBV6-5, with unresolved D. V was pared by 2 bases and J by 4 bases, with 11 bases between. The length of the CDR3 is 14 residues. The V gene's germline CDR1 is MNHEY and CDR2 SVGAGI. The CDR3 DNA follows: TGTGCCAGCAGTTACAACGGAGGGAGCACTGAAGCTTTCTTT. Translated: CASSYNGGSTEAFF.